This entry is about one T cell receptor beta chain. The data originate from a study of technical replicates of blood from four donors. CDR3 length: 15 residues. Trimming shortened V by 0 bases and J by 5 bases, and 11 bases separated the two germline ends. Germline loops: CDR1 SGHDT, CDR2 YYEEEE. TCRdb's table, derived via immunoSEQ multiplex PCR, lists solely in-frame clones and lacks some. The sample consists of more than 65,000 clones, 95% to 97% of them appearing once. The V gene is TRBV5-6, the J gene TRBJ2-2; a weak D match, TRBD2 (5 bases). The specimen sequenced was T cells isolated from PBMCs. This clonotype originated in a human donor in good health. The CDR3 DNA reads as TGTGCCAGCAGCTTGGTAGACCCGGGGACCGGGGAGCTGTTTTTT. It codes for CASSLVDPGTGELFF. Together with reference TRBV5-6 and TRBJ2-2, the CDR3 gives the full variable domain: DAGVTQSPTHLIKTRGQQVTLRCSPKSGHDTVSWYQQALGQGPQFIFQYYEEEERQRGNFPDRFSGHQFPNYSSELNVNALLLGDSALYLCASSLVDPGTGELFFGEGSRLTVL.